The 4 T cell receptor beta chains below all came from one sample that was sequenced in a study of CD8+CD57+ T cells in acquired aplastic anemia. Patients who underwent sequencing had shown CD8+CD57+ cell expansion by flow cytometry. TCR beta VDJ combinations and CDR3 sequences were profiled from genomic DNA. TCRdb used MiXCR to reprocess the reads, holding one entry per CDR3 protein. The sample consists of 200,000 to 300,000 distinct CDR3 sequences, 82% of them appearing once. Sequencing was done on a sample of sorted CD4+, CD8+, or CD8+CD57+ T cells (not recorded which) from PBMCs. The receptor set was obtained from a human donor with aplastic anemia.

This clonotype was found a few times. The V and J genes are TRBV9 and TRBJ2-3, with 8 bases aligning to TRBD2. CDR3 length equals 13 residues. CDR1 is SGDLS and CDR2 is YYNGEE in the germline V gene. V lost 7 bases to trimming and J lost 5 bases; unmatched junction nucleotides: 6. The CDR3 coding sequence is TGTGCCAGCGGCTTCCGGGGGGGAGATACGCAGTATTTT. This gives the protein CASGFRGGDTQYF.

As to this clonotype: One end of the junction is discordant with germline, which a read error may explain. In DNA form, the CDR3 reads TGTGCCAGCAGCTTAGCGGGGATCTATGGGCAGAACTTCGTGACATTC. Translated, it gives CASSLAGIYGQNFVTF. J is TRBJ2-6 and V is TRBV2; 8 bases agree with TRBD2. Germline V CDR1 and CDR2: SNHLY, FYNNEI. There are 16 residues in the CDR3.

CDR3 coding DNA: TGTGCCAGCAGTGGGCGACTAGCGAGAGAGGAAAACATTCAGTACTTC. Translated, it gives CASSGRLAREENIQYF. This rearrangement joins TRBV25-1 to TRBJ2-4; 8 positions agree with TRBD2. The germline CDR1 and CDR2 sequences are MGHDK and SYGVNS. V dropped 4 bases and J dropped 5; count of bases not matched to a gene: 10. The CDR3 totals 16 residues. The full variable domain, with the rest looked up from reference TRBV25-1 and TRBJ2-4, is EADIYQTPRYLVIGTGKKITLECSQTMGHDKMYWYQQDPGMELHLIHYSYGVNSTEKGDLSSESTVSRIRTEHFPLTLESARPSHTSQYLCASSGRLAREENIQYFGAGTRLSVL.

This clonotype has a single count. This chain joins TRBV7-3 and TRBJ2-1; maybe TRBD2 (6 bases). CDR1 is SGHTA, CDR2 FQGTGA, per germline. The CDR3 is 16 amino acids. The germline V and J ends were trimmed by 2 bases and 13 bases, with 24 bases remaining between them. For the CDR3, the DNA is TGTGCCAGCAGCTTACAAGGCGGAGGGCAAGATGAAGCTCAGTTCTTC. This sequence encodes CASSLQGGGQDEAQFF.